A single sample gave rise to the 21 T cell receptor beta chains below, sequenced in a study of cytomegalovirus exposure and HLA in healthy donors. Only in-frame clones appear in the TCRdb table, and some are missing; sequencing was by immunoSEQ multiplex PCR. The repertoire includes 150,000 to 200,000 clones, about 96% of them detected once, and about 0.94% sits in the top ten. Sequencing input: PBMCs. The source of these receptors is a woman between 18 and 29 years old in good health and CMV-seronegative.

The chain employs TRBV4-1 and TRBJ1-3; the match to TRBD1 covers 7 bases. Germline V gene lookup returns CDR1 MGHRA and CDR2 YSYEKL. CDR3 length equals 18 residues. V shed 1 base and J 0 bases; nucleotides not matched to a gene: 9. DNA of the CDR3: TGCGCCAGCAGCCAAGTCCCTCCTCCAGGGGGCTCTGGAAACACCATATATTTT. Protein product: CASSQVPPPGGSGNTIYF.

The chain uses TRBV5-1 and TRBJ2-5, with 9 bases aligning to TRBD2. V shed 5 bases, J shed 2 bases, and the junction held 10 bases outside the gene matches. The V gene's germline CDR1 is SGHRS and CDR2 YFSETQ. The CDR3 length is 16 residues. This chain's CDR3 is CASRVGSSGAQETQYF. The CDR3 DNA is TGCGCCAGCAGAGTGGGGTCTAGCGGGGCACAAGAGACCCAGTACTTC.

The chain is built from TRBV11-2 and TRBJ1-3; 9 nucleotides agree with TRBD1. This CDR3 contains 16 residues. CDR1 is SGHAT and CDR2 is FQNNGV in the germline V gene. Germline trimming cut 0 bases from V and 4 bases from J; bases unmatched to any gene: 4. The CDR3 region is CASSLERGQGGNTIYF. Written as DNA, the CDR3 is TGTGCCAGCAGCTTAGAAAGGGGACAGGGAGGAAACACCATATATTTT.

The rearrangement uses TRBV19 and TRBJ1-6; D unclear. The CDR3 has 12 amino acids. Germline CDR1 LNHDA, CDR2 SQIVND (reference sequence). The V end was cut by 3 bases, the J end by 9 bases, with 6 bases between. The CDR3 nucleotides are TGTGCCAGTAGTATCGAGGGTTCACCCCTCCACTTT. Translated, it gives CASSIEGSPLHF.

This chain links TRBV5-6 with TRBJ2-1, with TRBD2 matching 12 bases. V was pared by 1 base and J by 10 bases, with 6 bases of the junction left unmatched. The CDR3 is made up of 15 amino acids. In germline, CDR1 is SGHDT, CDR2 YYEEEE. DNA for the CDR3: TGTGCCAGCAGCTTGCTAGCGGGGGGGCTATCGGAGCAGTTCTTC. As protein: CASSLLAGGLSEQFF.

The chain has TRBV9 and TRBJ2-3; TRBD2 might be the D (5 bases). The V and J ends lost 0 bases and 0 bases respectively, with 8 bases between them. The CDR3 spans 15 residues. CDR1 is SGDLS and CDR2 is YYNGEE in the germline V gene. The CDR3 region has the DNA TGTGCCAGCAGCGTAGCAGGAGGAAGCACAGATACGCAGTATTTT. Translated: CASSVAGGSTDTQYF.

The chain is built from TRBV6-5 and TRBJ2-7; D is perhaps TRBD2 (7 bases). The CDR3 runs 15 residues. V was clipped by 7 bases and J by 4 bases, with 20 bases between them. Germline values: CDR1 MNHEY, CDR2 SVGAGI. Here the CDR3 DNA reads TGTGCCAGCACACTCGGCACGGGGGGCCTTTACGAGCAGTACTTC. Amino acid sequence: CASTLGTGGLYEQYF.

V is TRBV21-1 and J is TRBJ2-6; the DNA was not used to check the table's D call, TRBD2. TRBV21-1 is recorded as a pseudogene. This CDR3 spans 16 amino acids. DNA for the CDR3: TGTGCCAGCACCATCCCTAGCGGCTCTGGGGCCAACGTCCTGACTTTC. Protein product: CASTIPSGSGANVLTF.

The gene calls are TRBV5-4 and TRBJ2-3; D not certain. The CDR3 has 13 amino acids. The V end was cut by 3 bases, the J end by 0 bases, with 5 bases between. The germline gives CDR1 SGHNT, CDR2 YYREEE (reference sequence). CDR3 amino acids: CASSWASTDTQYF. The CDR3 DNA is TGTGCCAGCAGCTGGGCAAGCACAGATACGCAGTATTTT.

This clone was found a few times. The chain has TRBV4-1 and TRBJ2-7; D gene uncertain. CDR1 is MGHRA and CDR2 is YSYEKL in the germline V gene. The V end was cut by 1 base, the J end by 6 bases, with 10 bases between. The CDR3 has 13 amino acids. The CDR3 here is CASSQGGYGEQYF. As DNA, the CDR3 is TGCGCCAGCAGCCAAGGAGGCTACGGCGAGCAGTACTTC.

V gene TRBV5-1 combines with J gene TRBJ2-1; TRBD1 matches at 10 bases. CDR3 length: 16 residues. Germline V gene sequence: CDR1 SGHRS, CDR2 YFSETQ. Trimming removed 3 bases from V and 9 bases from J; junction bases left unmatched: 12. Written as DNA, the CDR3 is TGCGCCAGCAGCTCCCGGGACAGGGGCATGGGCGCTGAGCAGTTCTTC. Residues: CASSSRDRGMGAEQFF.

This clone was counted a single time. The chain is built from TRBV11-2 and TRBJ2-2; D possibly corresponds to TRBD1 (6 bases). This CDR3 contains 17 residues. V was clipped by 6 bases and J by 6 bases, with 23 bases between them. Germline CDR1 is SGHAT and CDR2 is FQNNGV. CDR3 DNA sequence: TGTGCCAGCAGTAGTTACAGGGTCGAGGGCCTTGCCGGGGAGCTGTTTTTT. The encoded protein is CASSSYRVEGLAGELFF. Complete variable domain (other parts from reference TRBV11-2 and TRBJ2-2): EAGVAQSPRYKIIEKRQSVAFWCNPISGHATLYWYQQILGQGPKLLIQFQNNGVVDDSQLPKDRFSAERLKGVDSTLKIQPAKLEDSAVYLCASSSYRVEGLAGELFFGEGSRLTVL.

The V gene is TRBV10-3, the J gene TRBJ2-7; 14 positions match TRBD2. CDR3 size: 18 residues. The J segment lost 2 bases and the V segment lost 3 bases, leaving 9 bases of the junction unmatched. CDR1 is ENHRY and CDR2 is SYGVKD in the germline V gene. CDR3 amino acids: CAISEPGTSGGTTYEQYF. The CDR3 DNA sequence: TGTGCCATCAGTGAACCCGGGACTAGCGGGGGCACTACCTACGAGCAGTACTTC.

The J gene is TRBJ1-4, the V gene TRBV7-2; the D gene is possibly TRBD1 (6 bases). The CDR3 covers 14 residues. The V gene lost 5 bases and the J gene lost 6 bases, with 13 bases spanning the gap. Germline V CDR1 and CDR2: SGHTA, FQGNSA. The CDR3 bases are TGTGCCAGCAGCCAAACAGGGCGGGATGAAAAACTGTTTTTT. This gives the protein CASSQTGRDEKLFF.

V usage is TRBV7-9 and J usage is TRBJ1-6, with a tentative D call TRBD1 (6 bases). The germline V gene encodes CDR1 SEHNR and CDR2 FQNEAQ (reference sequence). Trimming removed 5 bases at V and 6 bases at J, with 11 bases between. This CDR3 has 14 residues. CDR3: CASSPGQLNSPLHF. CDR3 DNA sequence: TGTGCCAGCAGCCCTGGACAGCTTAATTCACCCCTCCACTTT.

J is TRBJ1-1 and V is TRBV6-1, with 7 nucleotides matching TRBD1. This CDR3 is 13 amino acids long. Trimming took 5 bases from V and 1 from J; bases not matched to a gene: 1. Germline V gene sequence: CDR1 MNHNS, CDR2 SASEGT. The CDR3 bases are TGTGCCAGCAGTCGGACAGGGAACACTGAAGCTTTCTTT. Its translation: CASSRTGNTEAFF.

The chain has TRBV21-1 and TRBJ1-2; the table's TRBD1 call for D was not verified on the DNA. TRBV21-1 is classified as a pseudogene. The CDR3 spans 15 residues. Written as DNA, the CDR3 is TGTGCCAGCAGAGCTCCACTCGGACAAAACTATGGCTACACCTTC. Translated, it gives CASRAPLGQNYGYTF.

This CDR3 reads CASSQKSGSGNTEAFF. The DNA for the CDR3 is TGCGCCAGCAGCCAGAAATCAGGGTCGGGGAACACTGAAGCTTTCTTT. The chain uses TRBV5-1 and TRBJ1-1, with D tentatively TRBD1 (5 bases). The CDR3 runs to 16 residues. Germline CDR1 and CDR2: SGHRS and YFSETQ. V lost 4 bases, J lost 1 base, and 17 bases lay in between.

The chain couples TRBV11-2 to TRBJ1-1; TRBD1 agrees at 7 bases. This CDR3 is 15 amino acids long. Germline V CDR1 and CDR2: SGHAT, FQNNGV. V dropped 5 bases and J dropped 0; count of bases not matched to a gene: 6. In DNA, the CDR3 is TGTGCCAGCAGCCTATCTGGGACAGTGAACACTGAAGCTTTCTTT. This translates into CASSLSGTVNTEAFF.

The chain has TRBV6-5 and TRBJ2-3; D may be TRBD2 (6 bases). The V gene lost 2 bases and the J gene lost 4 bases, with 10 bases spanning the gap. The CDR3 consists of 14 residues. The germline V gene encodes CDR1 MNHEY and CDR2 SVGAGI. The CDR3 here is CASSYRGNPDTQYF. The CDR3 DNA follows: TGTGCCAGCAGTTACCGGGGGAATCCAGATACGCAGTATTTT.

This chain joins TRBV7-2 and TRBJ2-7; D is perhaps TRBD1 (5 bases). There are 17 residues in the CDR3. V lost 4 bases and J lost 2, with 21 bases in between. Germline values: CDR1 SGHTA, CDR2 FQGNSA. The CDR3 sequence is CASSSTRPIQGTYEQYF. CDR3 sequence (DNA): TGTGCCAGCAGCTCAACCCGCCCTATTCAGGGAACCTACGAGCAGTACTTC.